This note documents a single T cell receptor (beta chain) sequence. The target antigen is unknown. The CDR3 covers 14 residues. J was trimmed by 7 bases and V by 5 bases; bases with no gene match: 6. The germline gives CDR1 SEHNR, CDR2 FQNEAQ (reference sequence). The data were obtained in a study of T cell responses to AZD1222 COVID-19 vaccine. Method: immunoSEQ multiplex PCR; TCRdb's copy keeps in-frame clones and lacks some. There are some 100,000 clones in the sample; approximately 90% occur only once, and approximately 4.9% lies in the top ten. Study outcomes and limitations: None of the repertoires were sampled until the peak T cell response had passed. Clonal diversity was possibly underestimated, and white British individuals and females predominated among donors.

This TCR was sampled from an adult in good health. The rearrangement links TRBV7-9 to TRBJ2-1, with 9 bases identical to TRBD1. The sequencing used peripheral blood, collected on day 0 of AZD1222 vaccination. The CDR3 DNA reads TGTGCCAGCAGCCCCGGGACAGGGAGGAATGAGCAGTTCTTC. Protein sequence: CASSPGTGRNEQFF.